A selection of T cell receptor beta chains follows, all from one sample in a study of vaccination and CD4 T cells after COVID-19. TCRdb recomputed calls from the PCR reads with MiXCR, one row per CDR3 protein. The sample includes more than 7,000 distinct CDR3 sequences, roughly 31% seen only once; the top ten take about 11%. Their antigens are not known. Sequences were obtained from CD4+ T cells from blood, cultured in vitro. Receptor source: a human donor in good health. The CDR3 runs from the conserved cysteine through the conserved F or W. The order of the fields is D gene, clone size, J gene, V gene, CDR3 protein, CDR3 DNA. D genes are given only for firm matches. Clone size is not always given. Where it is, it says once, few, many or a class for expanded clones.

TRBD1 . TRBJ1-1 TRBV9 CASSVGRGTGGMNTEAFF TGTGCCAGCAGCGTAGGCCGCGGGACAGGGGGGATGAACACTGAAGCTTTCTTT
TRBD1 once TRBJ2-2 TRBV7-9 CVSSSPVEMTGSNTGELFF TGTGTCAGCAGCTCCCCGGTCGAGATGACAGGGTCCAACACCGGGGAGCTGTTTTTT
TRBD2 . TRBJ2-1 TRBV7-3 CASSEGTTSAEQFF TGTGCCAGCAGTGAAGGGACTACCTCTGCGGAGCAGTTCTTC
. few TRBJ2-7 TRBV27 CASSSPGTGSYEQYF TGTGCCAGCAGTAGTCCGGGAACAGGATCCTACGAGCAGTACTTC
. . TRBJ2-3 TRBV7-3 CASSPQGGTDTQYF TGTGCCAGCAGCCCGCAGGGCGGGACAGATACGCAGTATTTT
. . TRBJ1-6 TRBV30 CAWRQGGGSPLHF TGTGCCTGGAGACAGGGAGGTGGTTCACCCCTCCACTTT
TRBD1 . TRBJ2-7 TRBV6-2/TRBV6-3 CASSYSKGTANYEQYF TGTGCCAGCAGTTACTCGAAAGGGACAGCGAACTACGAGCAGTACTTC
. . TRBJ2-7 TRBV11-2 CASSPLALSSYEQYF TGTGCCAGCAGCCCTCTAGCGCTGAGCTCCTACGAGCAGTACTTC
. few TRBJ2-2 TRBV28 CASSFPGRPGELFF TGTGCCAGCAGTTTTCCGGGGCGCCCCGGGGAGCTGTTTTTT
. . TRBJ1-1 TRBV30 CAFQGNTEAFF TGTGCCTTCCAGGGGAACACTGAAGCTTTCTTT
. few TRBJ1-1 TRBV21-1 CASSKPATPKYEAFF TGTGCCAGCAGCAAACCAGCGACACCGAAATATGAAGCTTTCTTT
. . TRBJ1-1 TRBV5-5 CASSFSGTDTEAFF TGTGCCAGCAGCTTTTCTGGGACGGACACTGAAGCTTTCTTT
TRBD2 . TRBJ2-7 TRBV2 CASSEGGAGGQWGRRGEQYF TGTGCCAGCAGTGAAGGAGGGGCGGGAGGGCAATGGGGTCGCCGGGGCGAGCAGTACTTC
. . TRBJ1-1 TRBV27 CASSLGGADTEAFF TGTGCCAGCAGTTTAGGGGGGGCGGACACTGAAGCTTTCTTT
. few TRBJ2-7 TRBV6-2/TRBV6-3 CASRRSAIYEQYF TGTGCCAGCAGGAGGTCAGCCATCTACGAGCAGTACTTC
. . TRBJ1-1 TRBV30 CAWSVNRGGFQAFF TGTGCCTGGAGTGTAAACAGAGGGGGGTTTCAAGCTTTCTTT
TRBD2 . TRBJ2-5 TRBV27 CASKAAPSGAGVWETQYF TGTGCCAGCAAAGCAGCGCCAAGCGGAGCGGGAGTTTGGGAGACCCAGTACTTC
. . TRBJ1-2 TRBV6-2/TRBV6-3 CASSYRVGGKQDYGYTF TGTGCCAGCAGTTACCGAGTAGGAGGGAAACAGGACTATGGCTACACCTTC
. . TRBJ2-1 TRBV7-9 CASAADGRRLKQFF TGTGCCAGCGCGGCAGATGGGCGGAGGTTAAAGCAGTTCTTC
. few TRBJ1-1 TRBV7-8 CASSLAGGGYTEAFF TGTGCCAGCAGCTTAGCTGGGGGTGGGTACACTGAAGCTTTCTTT
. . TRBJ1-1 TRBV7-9 CASSLVHLEVEAFF TGTGCCAGCAGCTTAGTCCACTTAGAGGTTGAAGCTTTCTTT
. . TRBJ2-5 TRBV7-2 CASSLITAETQYF TGTGCCAGCAGCTTAATCACGGCGGAGACCCAGTACTTC
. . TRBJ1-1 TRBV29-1 CSVEEQGSEAFF TGCAGCGTTGAAGAACAAGGATCTGAAGCTTTCTTT
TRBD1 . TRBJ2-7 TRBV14 CASSQVATGGYYF TGTGCCAGCAGCCAAGTTGCGACAGGGGGTTACTACTTC
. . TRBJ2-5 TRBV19 CASRQSGETQYF TGTGCCAGTAGACAGTCGGGAGAGACCCAGTACTTC
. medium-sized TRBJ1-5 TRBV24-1 CATSDPGNQPQHF TGTGCCACCAGTGACCCAGGGAATCAGCCCCAGCATTTT
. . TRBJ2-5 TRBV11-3 CASSLDTEGTQYF TGTGCCAGCAGCCTGGACACCGAGGGGACCCAGTACTTC
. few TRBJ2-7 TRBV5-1 CASSHSSDRRNPYEQYF TGCGCCAGCAGCCACTCCTCCGACAGGAGGAACCCCTACGAGCAGTACTTC
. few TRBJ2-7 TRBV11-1 CASSSDGGSSYEQYF TGTGCCAGCAGCTCTGACGGGGGTAGCTCCTACGAGCAGTACTTC
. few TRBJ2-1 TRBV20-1 CSAPLPSLWNEQFF TGCAGTGCTCCACTCCCCAGCCTTTGGAATGAGCAGTTCTTC
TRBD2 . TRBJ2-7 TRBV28 CASSPTGGGGHPYEQYF TGTGCCAGCAGCCCCACGGGAGGGGGAGGGCACCCCTACGAGCAGTACTTC
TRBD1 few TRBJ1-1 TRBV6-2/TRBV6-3 CASSYWTGPVTEAFF TGTGCCAGCAGTTACTGGACAGGGCCTGTCACTGAAGCTTTCTTT
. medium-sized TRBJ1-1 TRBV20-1 CSASNPEEAFF TGCAGTGCTAGCAACCCCGAGGAAGCTTTCTTT
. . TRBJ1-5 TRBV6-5 CASSYSRVNQPQHF TGTGCCAGCAGTTACTCCAGGGTTAATCAGCCCCAGCATTTT
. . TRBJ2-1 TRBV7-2 CASRRRGSYNEQFF TGTGCCAGCAGACGCAGGGGTTCCTACAATGAGCAGTTCTTC
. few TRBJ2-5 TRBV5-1 CASSLPGQETQYF TGCGCCAGCAGCTTGCCGGGCCAAGAGACCCAGTACTTC
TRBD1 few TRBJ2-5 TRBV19 CASSTLGQGIQETQYF TGTGCCAGTAGTACCTTGGGACAGGGAATCCAAGAGACCCAGTACTTC
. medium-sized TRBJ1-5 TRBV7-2 CASSLMGRDNQPQHF TGTGCCAGCAGCTTAATGGGGAGAGACAATCAGCCCCAGCATTTT
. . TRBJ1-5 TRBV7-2 CASSPMGAQPQHF TGTGCCAGCAGCCCTATGGGGGCTCAGCCCCAGCATTTT
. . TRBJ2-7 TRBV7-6 CASSLSQGTYEQYF TGTGCCAGCAGCTTATCACAGGGAACCTACGAGCAGTACTTC
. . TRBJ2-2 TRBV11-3 CASSLVASTGELFF TGTGCCAGCAGCTTAGTGGCTTCTACCGGGGAGCTGTTTTTT
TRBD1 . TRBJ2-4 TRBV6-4 CASPGTGQNIQYF TGTGCCAGCCCCGGGACAGGCCAAAACATTCAGTACTTC
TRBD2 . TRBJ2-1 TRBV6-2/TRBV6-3 CASSLLAEGDYNEQFF TGTGCCAGCAGCCTACTAGCGGAGGGGGATTACAATGAGCAGTTCTTC
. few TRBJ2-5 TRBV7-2 CASSLVRGQGPQYF TGTGCCAGCAGCTTAGTTAGGGGCCAGGGGCCCCAGTACTTC
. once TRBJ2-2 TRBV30 CAWSVRSSGGGELFF TGTGCCTGGAGTGTACGGAGTAGCGGTGGCGGGGAGCTGTTTTTT
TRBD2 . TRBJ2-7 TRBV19 CASSNGRYEQYF TGTGCCAGTAGTAACGGGAGGTACGAGCAGTACTTC
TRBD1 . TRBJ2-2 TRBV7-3 CASSPLDRDEAGELFF TGTGCCAGCAGCCCCTTGGACAGGGATGAGGCCGGGGAGCTGTTTTTT
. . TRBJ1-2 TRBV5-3 CARSSTTGLYGYTF TGTGCCAGAAGCTCGACAACAGGGCTCTATGGCTACACCTTC
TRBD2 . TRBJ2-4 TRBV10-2 CASSDGTSGRKNIQYF TGCGCCAGCAGTGACGGGACTAGCGGGCGAAAAAACATTCAGTACTTC